The next 25 T cell receptor beta chains were all read from a single sample in a study of CD8 T cells in ankylosing spondylitis. TCRdb reanalysed the 5' RACE reads using MiXCR and keeps one entry per CDR3 protein. The sample has roughly 140,000 distinct CDR3 sequences, 40% to 50% seen once. Material for sequencing was synovial fluid, either unsorted or a sorted T cell fraction (not recorded which). The receptor set was obtained from a male donor with ankylosing spondylitis.

This clonotype was seen only a few times. The chain couples TRBV12-3 or TRBV12-4 to TRBJ1-1, with 7 bases that match TRBD1. The CDR3 loop spans 15 amino acids. J was trimmed by 1 base and V by 5 bases; bases with no gene match: 7. In DNA, the CDR3 is TGTGCCAGCAGTCCGAGGACAGGAGAGAACACTGAAGCTTTCTTT. Amino acid sequence: CASSPRTGENTEAFF.

The chain recombines TRBV28 with TRBJ2-5; TRBD2 aligns across 8 bases. The J segment lost 2 bases and the V segment lost 5 bases, leaving 7 bases of the junction unmatched. CDR1 is MDHEN and CDR2 is SYDVKM in the germline V gene. CDR3 length equals 15 residues. The CDR3 sequence: CASSELLAEQETQYF. The CDR3 DNA follows: TGTGCCAGCAGTGAATTACTAGCGGAGCAAGAGACCCAGTACTTC.

The CDR3 DNA sequence: TGTGCCAGCACAGCAGCCGGGGAGCTGTTTTTT. Translated: CASTAAGELFF. The chain recombines TRBV27 with TRBJ2-2, with D unclear. Trimming pared 7 bases from V and 6 bases from J, leaving 6 bases between. The V gene's germline CDR1 is MNHEY and CDR2 SMNVEV (reference sequence). The CDR3 totals 11 residues.

This chain links TRBV4-3 with TRBJ2-2, with 9 bases fitting TRBD2. Germline loops: CDR1 LGHNA, CDR2 YSLEER. V lost 4 bases, J lost 7 bases, and 19 bases stayed unmatched. This CDR3 spans 19 amino acids. Here the CDR3 reads CASSLGGPLAGLAIGELFF. DNA for the CDR3: TGCGCCAGCAGCCTAGGGGGACCCCTCGCGGGACTAGCTATCGGGGAGCTGTTTTTT.

This clonotype was seen a handful of times. The J gene is TRBJ2-1, the V gene TRBV12-3 or TRBV12-4, with D possibly being TRBD1 or TRBD2 (5 bases each). V shed 6 bases and J shed 4 bases, with 16 bases lying between them. This CDR3 is built from 15 residues. The chain's CDR3 is CASSPGATSYNEQFF. The DNA of the CDR3 is TGTGCCAGCAGCCCCGGGGCCACTTCTTACAATGAGCAGTTCTTC.

The rearrangement links TRBV20-1 to TRBJ2-7; a weak D match, TRBD2 (7 bases). Germline V gene lookup returns CDR1 DFQATT and CDR2 SNEGSKA (reference sequence). There are 13 residues in the CDR3. Trimming left V 3 bases short and J 3 bases short, with 12 bases between. Here the CDR3 DNA reads TGCAGTGCTAGGGGGGGGCCGGTCTACGAGCAGTACTTC. The encoded protein is CSARGGPVYEQYF.

The chain has TRBV12-3 or TRBV12-4 and TRBJ2-6; possible D gene TRBD2, 7 bases. Trimming cost V 2 bases and J 0 bases, with 14 bases left between them. CDR3 length equals 18 residues. CDR3 protein: CASSLWPGGPSGANVLTF. The DNA for the CDR3 is TGTGCCAGCAGTTTATGGCCGGGGGGCCCCTCTGGGGCCAACGTCCTGACTTTC.

This sequence joins TRBV28 and TRBJ2-5, with a weak D call TRBD2 (5 bases). Germline CDR1 MDHEN, CDR2 SYDVKM. The CDR3 totals 16 residues. Trimming took off 3 bases at V and 0 bases at J, with 14 bases between the two ends. The CDR3 DNA reads as TGTGCCAGCAGTTTCGGACGGGGAGTTTACCAAGAGACCCAGTACTTC. Its translation is CASSFGRGVYQETQYF.

The chain links TRBV7-9 to TRBJ1-6; the D gene is possibly TRBD1 (6 bases). The V gene's germline CDR1 is SEHNR and CDR2 FQNEAQ (reference sequence). This CDR3 spans 15 amino acids. V was shortened by 4 bases and J by 14 bases, with 21 bases between the two germline ends. CDR3 DNA: TGTGCCAGCAGCTCCCCGAGGGGGGGCCTTATAGCCCTCCACTTT. This translates into CASSSPRGGLIALHF.

This clonotype was seen a handful of times. The chain combines TRBV29-1 with TRBJ2-3, with 7 bases fitting TRBD2. The V gene's germline CDR1 is SQVTM and CDR2 ANQGSEA. Unmatched junction bases numbered 13, after V lost 7 bases and J lost 0 bases. The CDR3 extends over 16 amino acids. The CDR3 region has the DNA TGCAGCGCGGGAGGAGGACTAGAGGGTAGCACAGATACGCAGTATTTT. It translates to CSAGGGLEGSTDTQYF.

This clonotype appeared a few times. The chain recombines TRBV11-2 with TRBJ2-7; TRBD2 agrees at 12 bases. The CDR3 extends over 19 amino acids. The V gene's germline CDR1 is SGHAT and CDR2 FQNNGV. V was pared by 1 base and J by 3 bases, with 13 bases of the junction left unmatched. CDR3: CASSLVGPSGRAVHYEQYF. The DNA of the CDR3 is TGTGCCAGCAGCTTAGTGGGGCCTAGCGGGAGGGCAGTACACTACGAGCAGTACTTC.

This clonotype was seen a handful of times. The chain links TRBV7-3 to TRBJ1-6; no firm D call. CDR1 and CDR2 (germline): SGHTA, FQGTGA. Trimming shortened V by 5 bases and J by 7 bases, and 15 bases separated the two germline ends. The CDR3 is made up of 15 amino acids. In DNA form, the CDR3 reads TGTGCCAGCAGCCCCTCGGACTCGCCGAATTCACCCCTCCACTTT. Translated, it gives CASSPSDSPNSPLHF.

The genes are TRBV12-3 or TRBV12-4 and TRBJ2-5; no clear D gene. This CDR3 is 13 amino acids long. Trimming cost V 1 base and J 7 bases, with 10 bases left between them. The CDR3 region has the DNA TGTGCCAGCAGTTTAGGCCAAGGGTCGACCCAGTACTTC. This translates into CASSLGQGSTQYF.

In this sample, this clonotype turned up once. CDR3 DNA: TGCAGCGTACCTCCCCTACGGGAGTCTACAGATACGCAGTATTTT. Amino acid sequence: CSVPPLRESTDTQYF. The rearrangement uses TRBV29-1 and TRBJ2-3; TRBD2 is a possible D gene (6 bases). The V gene lost 6 bases and the J gene lost 3 bases, with 19 bases spanning the gap. The germline V gene encodes CDR1 SQVTM and CDR2 ANQGSEA. CDR3 length equals 15 residues.

This chain joins TRBV7-9 and TRBJ2-7; no firm D call. V gave up 5 bases and J gave up 6 bases, with 17 bases separating them. The length of the CDR3 is 14 residues. The germline V gene has CDR1 SEHNR and CDR2 FQNEAQ (reference sequence). CDR3 amino acids: CASSTGPNLGEQYF. The CDR3 DNA reads TGTGCCAGCAGCACCGGGCCTAACCTGGGCGAGCAGTACTTC. The full variable domain, completed using reference TRBV7-9 and TRBJ2-7, is DTGVSQNPRHKITKRGQNVTFRCDPISEHNRLYWYRQTLGQGPEFLTYFQNEAQLEKSRLLSDRFSAERPKGSFSTLEIQRTEQGDSAMYLCASSTGPNLGEQYFGPGTRLTVT.

This CDR3 reads CASSLENRWTAMNTEAFF. CDR3 sequence (DNA): TGTGCCAGCAGCTTAGAGAACCGTTGGACAGCCATGAACACTGAAGCTTTCTTT. This chain links TRBV7-6 with TRBJ1-1; D might be TRBD1 (6 bases). There are 18 residues in the CDR3. The germline V and J ends were trimmed by 1 base and 0 bases, with 18 bases remaining between them. Germline V lookup: CDR1 SGHVS, CDR2 FNYEAQ.

This clonotype is a singleton in its sample. This sequence joins TRBV27 and TRBJ2-7; D possibly matches TRBD1 or TRBD2 (5 bases each). Trimming left V 2 bases short and J 2 bases short, with 10 bases between. Germline CDR1 reads MNHEY; CDR2 reads SMNVEV (reference sequence). The CDR3 extends over 14 amino acids. CDR3 nucleotide sequence: TGTGCCAGCAGTTTAGGGGCTAGCCCCTACGAGCAGTACTTC. As protein: CASSLGASPYEQYF.

Relative to its sample, this clonotype is medium-sized. This rearrangement joins TRBV5-1 to TRBJ1-1; D call uncertain. Trimming shortened V by 6 bases and J by 4 bases, and 13 bases separated the two germline ends. In germline, CDR1 is SGHRS, CDR2 YFSETQ. The CDR3 length is 13 residues. DNA of the CDR3: TGCGCCAGCAAACCCGGCGGGAGCACTGAAGCTTTCTTT. Its protein is CASKPGGSTEAFF.

This chain uses TRBV15 with TRBJ1-1; D remains ambiguous. The ends were cut back, 1 base at V and 0 bases at J, with 9 bases in the middle. The germline V gene has CDR1 LNHNV and CDR2 YYDKDF (reference sequence). This CDR3 has 15 residues. DNA of the CDR3: TGTGCCACCAGCAGAGTGGTGGGTTTGAACACTGAAGCTTTCTTT. Protein sequence: CATSRVVGLNTEAFF.

This clonotype was recorded many times. J is TRBJ1-5 and V is TRBV7-8, with a weak D call TRBD1 (6 bases). The germline V and J ends were trimmed by 4 bases and 0 bases, with 10 bases remaining between them. The CDR3 is 15 amino acids. CDR1 and CDR2 (germline): SGHVS, FQNEAQ. The CDR3 nucleotides are TGTGCCAGCAGCTCTCAGGGGTATAGCAATCAGCCCCAGCATTTT. Its protein product is CASSSQGYSNQPQHF.

The chain's CDR3 is CASSYYPATNEKLFF. CDR3 DNA sequence: TGTGCCAGCAGTTACTATCCTGCAACTAATGAAAAACTGTTTTTT. The V call is TRBV6-5, the J call TRBJ1-4; D gene ambiguous. V lost 1 base, J lost 0 bases, and 6 bases lay in between. CDR1 MNHEY and CDR2 SVGAGI come from the germline V gene. This CDR3 spans 15 amino acids.

The chain links TRBV20-1 to TRBJ1-1; D is possibly TRBD1 (5 bases). Germline CDR1 and CDR2: DFQATT and SNEGSKA (reference sequence). This CDR3 is built from 15 residues. V gave up 6 bases and J gave up 8 bases, with 25 bases separating them. The chain's CDR3 is CSARSGTGSWLEAFF. CDR3 nucleotides: TGCAGTGCCCGGTCAGGGACTGGGTCATGGTTGGAAGCTTTCTTT.

This clonotype was seen more than once but under ten times. This chain joins TRBV11-2 and TRBJ2-7, with D maybe TRBD1 (5 bases). V lost 5 bases and J 0 bases, leaving 11 bases between the germline ends. The CDR3 is 14 residues long. Germline V gene data show CDR1 as SGHAT and CDR2 as FQNNGV. The CDR3 loop is CASSQGANSYEQYF. The CDR3 region has the DNA TGTGCCAGCAGCCAAGGGGCCAACTCCTACGAGCAGTACTTC. Full variable domain (rest looked up from reference TRBV11-2 and TRBJ2-7): EAGVAQSPRYKIIEKRQSVAFWCNPISGHATLYWYQQILGQGPKLLIQFQNNGVVDDSQLPKDRFSAERLKGVDSTLKIQPAKLEDSAVYLCASSQGANSYEQYFGPGTRLTVT.

The chain links TRBV5-1 to TRBJ1-2; 9 bases match TRBD1. The V segment lost 5 bases and the J segment 6 bases; nucleotides outside the gene matches: 5. The CDR3 is 13 residues long. Germline assignment: CDR1 SGHRS and CDR2 YFSETQ. CDR3: CASSSGQGDGYTF. CDR3 bases: TGCGCCAGCAGTTCGGGACAGGGAGATGGCTACACCTTC. Full variable domain (rest looked up from reference TRBV5-1 and TRBJ1-2): KAGVTQTPRYLIKTRGQQVTLSCSPISGHRSVSWYQQTPGQGLQFLFEYFSETQRNKGNFPGRFSGRQFSNSRSEMNVSTLELGDSALYLCASSSGQGDGYTFGSGTRLTVV.

This sequence joins TRBV15 and TRBJ2-1; the D is unclear. The CDR3 consists of 13 residues. Germline CDR1 and CDR2: LNHNV and YYDKDF (reference sequence). Trimming removed 9 bases at V and 4 bases at J, with 13 bases between. CDR3 nucleotides: TGTGCCACGCAGAACGTTCTTTACAATGAGCAGTTCTTC. Its translation is CATQNVLYNEQFF.